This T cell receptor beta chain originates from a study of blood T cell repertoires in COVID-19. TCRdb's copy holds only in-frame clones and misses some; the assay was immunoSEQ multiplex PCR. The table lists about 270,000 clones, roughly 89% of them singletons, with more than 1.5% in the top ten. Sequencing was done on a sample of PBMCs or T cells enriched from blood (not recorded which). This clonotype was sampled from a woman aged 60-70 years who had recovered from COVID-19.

CDR3 amino acids: CASSSGLSEAFF. In DNA, the CDR3 is TGCGCCAGCAGTTCAGGGTTGTCTGAAGCTTTCTTT. This chain links TRBV5-1 with TRBJ1-1, with TRBD1 as a possible D gene (5 bases). CDR1 and CDR2 from the germline V gene are SGHRS and YFSETQ. The CDR3 runs to 12 residues. The ends were cut back, 5 bases at V and 6 bases at J, with 11 bases in the middle.